One sample yielded the 15 T cell receptor beta chains listed below, sequenced in a study of cytotoxic CD8 clonotypes in ibrutinib-treated CLL. Some clones are missing from TCRdb's copy, which holds only in-frame ones; the method was immunoSEQ multiplex PCR. The sample has under 200,000 clones, roughly 86% seen once. Here the sequenced sample was PBMCs, taken after 12 months of ibrutinib treatment. The source is a human donor with chronic lymphocytic leukemia.

The genes are TRBV12-2 and TRBJ2-1; no check of the table's D call, TRBD2, against the DNA was made. TRBV12-2 is a pseudogene segment. The CDR3 length is 15 residues. The CDR3 loop reads CASRPRLSSYNEQFF. The CDR3 DNA is TGTGCAAGTCGCCCCAGACTGAGCTCCTACAATGAGCAGTTCTTC.

This chain joins TRBV29-1 and TRBJ2-1; the D is unclear. This CDR3 is 12 amino acids long. V was trimmed by 4 bases and J by 5 bases, leaving 9 bases between them. In germline, CDR1 is SQVTM, CDR2 ANQGSEA. The DNA for the CDR3 is TGCAGCGTTGCGATCAGGAACAATGAGCAGTTCTTC. Translating it yields CSVAIRNNEQFF.

The rearrangement links TRBV5-6 to TRBJ2-7; no clear D. The CDR3 is made up of 17 amino acids. V shed 1 base and J shed 4 bases, with 21 bases lying between them. CDR1 SGHDT and CDR2 YYEEEE come from the germline V gene. DNA of the CDR3: TGTGCCAGCAGCTTGATCTTCTGGTCTACCTTCTATTACGAGCAGTACTTC. It encodes CASSLIFWSTFYYEQYF. Supplemented by reference TRBV5-6 and TRBJ2-7, the full variable domain reads DAGVTQSPTHLIKTRGQQVTLRCSPKSGHDTVSWYQQALGQGPQFIFQYYEEEERQRGNFPDRFSGHQFPNYSSELNVNALLLGDSALYLCASSLIFWSTFYYEQYFGPGTRLTVT.

The chain links TRBV4-2 to TRBJ1-2, with 7 bases lining up with TRBD1. V lost 2 bases to trimming and J lost 8 bases; unmatched junction nucleotides: 11. From germline, CDR1 is LGHNA and CDR2 YNFKEQ. The CDR3 has 15 amino acids. DNA for the CDR3: TGTGCCAGCAGCCAAAACCGGGACAGAGCTAGGGGCTACACCTTC. Translating gives CASSQNRDRARGYTF.

The V and J genes are TRBV7-2 and TRBJ1-2, with TRBD1 matching over 9 bases. Losses at the gene ends were 5 bases for V and 7 bases for J; bases not matched to a gene: 11. Germline assignment: CDR1 SGHTA and CDR2 FQGNSA. This CDR3 is 15 amino acids long. The CDR3 sequence: CASSDQDRGFGGYTF. The CDR3 DNA is TGTGCCAGCAGCGACCAAGACAGGGGGTTCGGTGGCTACACCTTC. Variable domain in full (rest from reference TRBV7-2 and TRBJ1-2): GAGVSQSPSNKVTEKGKDVELRCDPISGHTALYWYRQSLGQGLEFLIYFQGNSAPDKSGLPSDRFSAERTGGSVSTLTIQRTQQEDSAVYLCASSDQDRGFGGYTFGSGTRLTVV.

This sequence joins TRBV7-9 and TRBJ2-6; D is perhaps TRBD1 (5 bases). The CDR3 runs to 16 residues. Looked up from germline, CDR1 is SEHNR and CDR2 is FQNEAQ (reference sequence). V lost 3 bases and J lost 1, with 10 bases in between. CDR3 in amino acids: CASSFNRMSGANVLTF. The CDR3 DNA follows: TGTGCCAGCAGCTTCAACAGGATGTCTGGGGCCAACGTCCTGACTTTC.

This chain links TRBV7-3 with TRBJ2-3; possibly TRBD1 for D (5 bases). The germline V gene has CDR1 SGHTA and CDR2 FQGTGA. This CDR3 comprises 12 residues. Trimming left V 3 bases short and J 7 bases short, with 8 bases between. CDR3 in amino acids: CASSFQGNTQYF. The CDR3, as DNA: TGTGCCAGCAGCTTCCAGGGAAATACGCAGTATTTT.

This clone was detected only once. The chain joins TRBV5-4 to TRBJ1-3; D possibly corresponds to TRBD1 (6 bases). Trimming removed 4 bases at V and 0 bases at J, with 20 bases between. This CDR3 is built from 18 residues. Per germline, CDR1 SGHNT and CDR2 YYREEE (reference sequence). This CDR3 reads CASSQESGGAFSGNTIYF. Written as DNA, the CDR3 is TGTGCCAGCAGCCAAGAGTCGGGGGGCGCCTTCTCTGGAAACACCATATATTTT.

J is TRBJ2-7 and V is TRBV4-3; no definite D call. CDR1 is LGHNA, CDR2 YSLEER, per germline. Trimming left V 1 base short and J 0 bases short, with 7 bases between. The CDR3 sequence is 14 residues long. CDR3 region: CASSQGSGSYEQYF. In nucleotides, the CDR3 is TGCGCCAGCAGCCAAGGGTCCGGCTCCTACGAGCAGTACTTC.

The chain joins TRBV5-4 to TRBJ1-2; a possible D gene is TRBD1 (5 bases). The V gene lost 4 bases and the J gene lost 0 bases, with 16 bases spanning the gap. CDR3 size: 16 residues. In germline, CDR1 is SGHNT, CDR2 YYREEE (reference sequence). The CDR3 DNA follows: TGTGCCAGCAGCCCCCCGGGAGGGGTAGCTAACTATGGCTACACCTTC. Translating gives CASSPPGGVANYGYTF.

The rearrangement joins TRBV5-1 to TRBJ1-1; TRBD1 is a possible D gene (5 bases). CDR1 is SGHRS, CDR2 YFSETQ, per germline. The CDR3 totals 13 residues. Deletions cut 0 bases from V and 3 bases from J, with 6 bases between. CDR3 sequence reads: CASSLVGDTEAFF. The CDR3 bases are TGCGCCAGCAGCTTGGTGGGGGACACTGAAGCTTTCTTT.

A single count supports this clone. V and J are TRBV7-2 and TRBJ2-7, with 7 bases aligning to TRBD2. The J segment lost 1 base and the V segment lost 1 base, leaving 7 bases of the junction unmatched. In germline, CDR1 is SGHTA, CDR2 FQGNSA. The CDR3 has 16 residues. The CDR3 DNA follows: TGTGCCAGCAGCTTAGTTGGCGGGAGTAGGTCCTACGAGCAGTACTTC. Protein: CASSLVGGSRSYEQYF.

The chain recombines TRBV20-1 with TRBJ2-5, with D uncertain. Trimming cost V 6 bases and J 9 bases, with 14 bases left between them. This CDR3 has 11 amino acids. From germline, CDR1 is DFQATT and CDR2 SNEGSKA (reference sequence). CDR3 bases: TGCAGTGCGCCACTTTTAGGGCCCCAGTACTTC. Encoded protein: CSAPLLGPQYF.

The chain joins TRBV19 to TRBJ1-2; D is undetermined. This CDR3 spans 14 amino acids. In germline, CDR1 is LNHDA, CDR2 SQIVND (reference sequence). Trimming shortened V by 1 base and J by 1 base, and 7 bases separated the two germline ends. This CDR3 is CASSIGTDNYGYTF. As DNA, the CDR3 is TGTGCCAGTAGTATAGGTACGGATAACTATGGCTACACCTTC. The entire variable domain, with the rest obtained from reference TRBV19 and TRBJ1-2, is as follows: DGGITQSPKYLFRKEGQNVTLSCEQNLNHDAMYWYRQDPGQGLRLIYYSQIVNDFQKGDIAEGYSVSREKKESFPLTVTSAQKNPTAFYLCASSIGTDNYGYTFGSGTRLTVV.

J is TRBJ1-5 and V is TRBV28; no reliable D call. Trimming took off 2 bases at V and 0 bases at J, with 8 bases between the two ends. The germline CDR1 and CDR2 sequences are MDHEN and SYDVKM. This CDR3 is built from 15 residues. The CDR3 here is CASSLPGLSNQPQHF. The CDR3 DNA sequence: TGTGCCAGCAGTTTACCAGGACTTAGCAATCAGCCCCAGCATTTT.